This TCR beta chain is from a study of beta chain features in type 1 diabetes. The V end lost 0 bases, the J end lost 7 bases, and 13 bases lay between the germline ends. This CDR3 region has 14 residues. Germline CDR1 reads GTSNPN; CDR2 reads SVGIG (reference sequence). With respect to this clone: The antigen is unknown.

Every isolated RNA sample was fully reverse transcribed, so sequencing captured expressed TCRB transcripts. TCRdb keeps only in-frame clones here, not all; method: immunoSEQ multiplex PCR. Seen here are 640,000 or so clones, roughly 12% observed once, and the top ten hold 0.022%. Study results and limitations: Patients' naive, central memory and Treg TCRB repertoires seemed closer to one another than those of healthy donors. More deletions and fewer insertions at VDJ junctions were found in patients with type 1 diabetes. Cells with high TCR expression could be over-represented by cDNA sequencing. For Type 1 diabetes patients, all four CD4+ subsets carried TCRB CDR3s that were moderately but significantly shorter.

The V gene is TRBV30, the J gene TRBJ1-5; D is perhaps TRBD1 (6 bases). This TCR came from a man between 18 and 29 years old with type 1 diabetes. Material: naive CD4+ T cells from blood. The CDR3 DNA is TGTGCCTGGAGTGTACTGGGGGCGAGACAGCCCCAGCATTTT. Protein sequence: CAWSVLGARQPQHF.